This entry features one T cell receptor beta chain sequence. This sample is drawn from a study of blood T cell repertoires in COVID-19. Study at large: Italy, Spain and the United States were the sources of the convalescent and acute COVID-19 samples. T cells, B-cell-depleted T cells, or PBMCs supplied cDNA or gDNA.

In the source study's methods: The assay estimated nucleated cells by amplifying reference gene primers. The table came from immunoSEQ multiplex PCR; TCRdb's copy has only in-frame clones and leaves some out. The V and J calls and clone size are taken from that table; D and trimming were inferred from the DNA. Among about 120,000 clones, approximately 83% were seen once, and the ten largest hold about 5%. The germline CDR1 and CDR2 sequences are DFQATT and SNEGSKA (reference sequence). J was trimmed by 4 bases and V by 3 bases; bases with no gene match: 9. The CDR3 is 14 residues long. Sequenced: peripheral blood. This receptor was obtained from an older woman with acute or convalescent COVID-19. This sequence joins TRBV20-1 and TRBJ2-7; 7 positions match TRBD2. CDR3 amino acids: CSASYGTTGYEQYF. The CDR3 DNA is TGCAGTGCTAGTTATGGGACTACTGGGTACGAGCAGTACTTC.